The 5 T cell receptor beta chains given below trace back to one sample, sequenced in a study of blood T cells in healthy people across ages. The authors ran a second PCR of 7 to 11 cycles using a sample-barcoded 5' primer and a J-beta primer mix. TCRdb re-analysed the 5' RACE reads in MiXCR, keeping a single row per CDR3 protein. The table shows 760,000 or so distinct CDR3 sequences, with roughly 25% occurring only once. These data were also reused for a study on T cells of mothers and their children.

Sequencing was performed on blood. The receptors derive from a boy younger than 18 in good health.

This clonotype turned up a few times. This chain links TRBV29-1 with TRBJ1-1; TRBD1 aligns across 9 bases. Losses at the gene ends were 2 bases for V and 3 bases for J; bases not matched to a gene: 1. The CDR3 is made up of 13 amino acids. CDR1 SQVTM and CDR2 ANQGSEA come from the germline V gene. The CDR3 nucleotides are TGCAGCGTTGAAACAGGGGGCTACACTGAAGCTTTCTTT. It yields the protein CSVETGGYTEAFF.

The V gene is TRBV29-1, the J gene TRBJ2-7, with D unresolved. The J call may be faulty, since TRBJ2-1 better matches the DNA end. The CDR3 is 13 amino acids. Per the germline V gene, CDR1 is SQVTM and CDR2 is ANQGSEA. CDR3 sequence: CSVAKTFFNEQFF. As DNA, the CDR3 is TGCAGCGTTGCAAAAACATTTTTCAATGAGCAGTTCTTC.

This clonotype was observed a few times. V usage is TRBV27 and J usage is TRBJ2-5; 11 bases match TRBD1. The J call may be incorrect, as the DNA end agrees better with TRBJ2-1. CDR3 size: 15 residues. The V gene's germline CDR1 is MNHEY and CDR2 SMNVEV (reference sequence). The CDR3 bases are TGTGCCAGCAGTCGGAGCCGGGACAGGGGGGATGAGCAGTTCTTC. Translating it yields CASSRSRDRGDEQFF.

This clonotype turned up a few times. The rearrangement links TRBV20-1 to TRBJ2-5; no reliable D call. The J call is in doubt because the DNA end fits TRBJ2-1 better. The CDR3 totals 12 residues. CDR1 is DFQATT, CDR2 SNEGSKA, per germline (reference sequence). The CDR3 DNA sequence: TGCAGTGCTAGCCCAATCTACAATGAGCAGTTCTTC. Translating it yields CSASPIYNEQFF.

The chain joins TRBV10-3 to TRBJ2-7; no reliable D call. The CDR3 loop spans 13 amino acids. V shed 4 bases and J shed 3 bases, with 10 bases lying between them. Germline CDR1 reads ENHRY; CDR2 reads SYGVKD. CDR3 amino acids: CAISVGLIYEQYF. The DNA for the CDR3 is TGTGCCATCAGTGTGGGCCTTATCTACGAGCAGTACTTC.